This T cell receptor (beta chain) is from a study of blood T cell repertoires in COVID-19. The authors' processing: Amplified reference gene primers provided the basis for estimating nucleated cell counts. Repertoires were generated with immunoSEQ multiplex PCR, while TCRdb's copy carries only in-frame clones and drops some. V and J calls and clone size are as listed in that table; D and trimming were resolved from the DNA. Of 200,000 to 250,000 clones listed, about 90% are singletons. The CDR3 extends over 12 amino acids. V was trimmed by 4 bases and J by 5 bases, leaving 10 bases between them. Germline CDR1 and CDR2: SGHNT and YYREEE (reference sequence). Participant-given clinical history determined each cohort assignment. Exposed participants came across a COVID-19 case within 2 weeks before study entry.

This TCR was sampled from a man aged 50-60 years who had been exposed to COVID-19. Sequencing used PBMCs or T cells enriched from blood (not recorded which). The chain uses TRBV5-4 and TRBJ2-7, with D tentatively TRBD1 (6 bases). DNA for the CDR3: TGTGCCAGCAGCCAACAGGGACACGAGCAGTACTTC. Residues: CASSQQGHEQYF. The entire variable domain, with the rest obtained from reference TRBV5-4 and TRBJ2-7, is as follows: ETGVTQSPTHLIKTRGQQVTLRCSSQSGHNTVSWYQQALGQGPQFIFQYYREEENGRGNFPPRFSGLQFPNYSSELNVNALELDDSALYLCASSQQGHEQYFGPGTRLTVT.